This TCR beta chain came from a study of T cell responses to AZD1222 COVID-19 vaccine (dated by TCRdb to the early 2020s). For context, the study as a whole: TCR sequencing was performed for roughly 250 trial participants, of whom roughly 200 were given two doses of AZD1222 and around 25 were given two doses of MenACWY control vaccine. Trial participants were enrolled into age subgroups of 18-55, 56-69 and 70-plus years, which contained approximately 150, 28 and 58 TCR-sequenced participants, respectively. Broader findings and caveats from the paper: Because no day 14 peak-response samples were available, the repertoires could be characterized only after the peak T cell response. Epitopes outside the regions mutated in the B.1.351 and B.1.1.7 variants were reportedly recognized by nearly half of the unique spike-specific TCRs. Vaccine-associated CD4 TCRs spanned the whole spike protein, with dominant responses in regions 160-218 and 743-854. Conclusions about previously exposed vaccinees were limited because only a handful of AZD1222 recipients were SARS-CoV-2 seropositive at baseline. Participants were mostly white British and included more females than males, and it was suggested by the authors that clonal diversity may have been underestimated. Spike-specific TCR breadth and depth rose significantly after two AZD1222 doses compared with day 0 and with MenACWY recipients. In the small 56-69-year group, the increase in depth fell short of significance, most likely because of low power.

The CDR3, cysteine through phenylalanine, is 14 amino acids long. Here the CDR3 DNA is all that survives: 42 bases in frame from base 1. CDR1 and CDR2, looked up from the germline V gene, are SGHTS and YDEGEE. Trimming costs V 2 bases and J 9 bases, and their ends lie 12 bases apart. Notes on this clone: Its antigen remains unidentified. No base-level quality is on record; no much larger clone is a single base apart.

The CDR3 regions of human TCRbeta chains were subjected to immunosequencing. In the paper's pipeline: Repertoire TCRs were checked for matches against a reference library of SARS-CoV-2-specific TCRs that had been generated using the MIRA antigen-specificity platform. Breadth was defined as the fraction of unique TCRs that were SARS-CoV-2-associated, and depth was defined as the fraction of total T cells that were SARS-CoV-2-associated. Each spike-specific TCR was assigned to its reactive spike region and to a CD4 or CD8 class using the MIRA data. Log10-transformed breadth and depth values were compared by one-way ANOVA with Sidak's multiple comparisons tests. TCRdb obtained this table from immuneACCESS and retained in-frame rearrangements with V and J assigned. These tables miss some clones; where compared with another copy, unresolved V genes account for less than half of the shortfall, and the remainder is unexplained. V, J and clone size derive from that table, while D and trimming were established from the DNA sequence. This sample has fewer than 80,000 clones in its table, and about four fifths of those were observed once. Of the sample, over 20% falls within the top ten clones.

Per the publication, the time point label means: baseline before first vaccination. What this sample's treatment or condition label stands for: meningococcal conjugate vaccine given as trial control. Samples from vaccinated people were obtained from the UK trials COV001 and COV002, which included a single-blind randomized controlled phase 2/3 trial of AZD1222 (ChAdOx1 nCoV-19) in healthy adults. Trial participant PBMC samples were collected at day 0 and day 28 after the second dose for TCRbeta chain sequencing. This clonotype was sampled from an adult in good health. Source: peripheral blood, taken on day 0 of MenACWY control vaccination. The chain is assembled from TRBV5-8 and TRBJ1-6; matching of 6 bases hints at TRBD1 as the D gene. CDR3 loop: CASSFGDTTSPLHF. The nucleotide sequence reads TGTGCCAGCAGCTTTGGGGACACCACTTCACCCCTCCACTTT. The entire variable domain, with the stretches around the CDR3 drawn from the reference TRBV5-8 and TRBJ1-6 proteins, is EAGVTQSPTHLIKTRGQQATLRCSPISGHTSVYWYQQALGLGLQFLLWYDEGEERNRGNFPPRFSGRQFPNYSSELNVNALELEDSALYLCASSFGDTTSPLHFGNGTRLTVT.